A single T cell receptor (beta chain) is shown here with its context. Its antigen is unknown. The source of the sample is a study of cytotoxic CD8 clonotypes in ibrutinib-treated CLL. Notes on the study in general: The public clonotypes identified were infrequent and showed contraction or stability on treatment. Patients showed higher baseline clonality than age-matched healthy donors, and it tracked circulating CD8+ T-cell counts.

Germline V gene sequence: CDR1 SGHNT, CDR2 YYREEE (reference sequence). V gave up 2 bases and J gave up 5 bases; unmatched junction bases: 5. The length of the CDR3 is 15 residues. Target depth was 1 in 200,000 to 1 in 1 million T cells, about 10x per clonotype. TCRdb's copy holds only in-frame clones and misses some; the assay was immunoSEQ multiplex PCR. The data contain 300,000 to 400,000 clones, approximately 67% of them seen just once; the ten biggest clones take up about 5.9%. The chain employs TRBV5-4 and TRBJ2-2, with 8 bases fitting TRBD1. This specimen was PBMCs, taken after 36 months of ibrutinib treatment. This clonotype was obtained from a human donor with chronic lymphocytic leukemia. CDR3 amino acids: CASSLTGGWTGELFF. CDR3 nucleotides: TGTGCCAGCAGCTTAACAGGGGGTTGGACCGGGGAGCTGTTTTTT.